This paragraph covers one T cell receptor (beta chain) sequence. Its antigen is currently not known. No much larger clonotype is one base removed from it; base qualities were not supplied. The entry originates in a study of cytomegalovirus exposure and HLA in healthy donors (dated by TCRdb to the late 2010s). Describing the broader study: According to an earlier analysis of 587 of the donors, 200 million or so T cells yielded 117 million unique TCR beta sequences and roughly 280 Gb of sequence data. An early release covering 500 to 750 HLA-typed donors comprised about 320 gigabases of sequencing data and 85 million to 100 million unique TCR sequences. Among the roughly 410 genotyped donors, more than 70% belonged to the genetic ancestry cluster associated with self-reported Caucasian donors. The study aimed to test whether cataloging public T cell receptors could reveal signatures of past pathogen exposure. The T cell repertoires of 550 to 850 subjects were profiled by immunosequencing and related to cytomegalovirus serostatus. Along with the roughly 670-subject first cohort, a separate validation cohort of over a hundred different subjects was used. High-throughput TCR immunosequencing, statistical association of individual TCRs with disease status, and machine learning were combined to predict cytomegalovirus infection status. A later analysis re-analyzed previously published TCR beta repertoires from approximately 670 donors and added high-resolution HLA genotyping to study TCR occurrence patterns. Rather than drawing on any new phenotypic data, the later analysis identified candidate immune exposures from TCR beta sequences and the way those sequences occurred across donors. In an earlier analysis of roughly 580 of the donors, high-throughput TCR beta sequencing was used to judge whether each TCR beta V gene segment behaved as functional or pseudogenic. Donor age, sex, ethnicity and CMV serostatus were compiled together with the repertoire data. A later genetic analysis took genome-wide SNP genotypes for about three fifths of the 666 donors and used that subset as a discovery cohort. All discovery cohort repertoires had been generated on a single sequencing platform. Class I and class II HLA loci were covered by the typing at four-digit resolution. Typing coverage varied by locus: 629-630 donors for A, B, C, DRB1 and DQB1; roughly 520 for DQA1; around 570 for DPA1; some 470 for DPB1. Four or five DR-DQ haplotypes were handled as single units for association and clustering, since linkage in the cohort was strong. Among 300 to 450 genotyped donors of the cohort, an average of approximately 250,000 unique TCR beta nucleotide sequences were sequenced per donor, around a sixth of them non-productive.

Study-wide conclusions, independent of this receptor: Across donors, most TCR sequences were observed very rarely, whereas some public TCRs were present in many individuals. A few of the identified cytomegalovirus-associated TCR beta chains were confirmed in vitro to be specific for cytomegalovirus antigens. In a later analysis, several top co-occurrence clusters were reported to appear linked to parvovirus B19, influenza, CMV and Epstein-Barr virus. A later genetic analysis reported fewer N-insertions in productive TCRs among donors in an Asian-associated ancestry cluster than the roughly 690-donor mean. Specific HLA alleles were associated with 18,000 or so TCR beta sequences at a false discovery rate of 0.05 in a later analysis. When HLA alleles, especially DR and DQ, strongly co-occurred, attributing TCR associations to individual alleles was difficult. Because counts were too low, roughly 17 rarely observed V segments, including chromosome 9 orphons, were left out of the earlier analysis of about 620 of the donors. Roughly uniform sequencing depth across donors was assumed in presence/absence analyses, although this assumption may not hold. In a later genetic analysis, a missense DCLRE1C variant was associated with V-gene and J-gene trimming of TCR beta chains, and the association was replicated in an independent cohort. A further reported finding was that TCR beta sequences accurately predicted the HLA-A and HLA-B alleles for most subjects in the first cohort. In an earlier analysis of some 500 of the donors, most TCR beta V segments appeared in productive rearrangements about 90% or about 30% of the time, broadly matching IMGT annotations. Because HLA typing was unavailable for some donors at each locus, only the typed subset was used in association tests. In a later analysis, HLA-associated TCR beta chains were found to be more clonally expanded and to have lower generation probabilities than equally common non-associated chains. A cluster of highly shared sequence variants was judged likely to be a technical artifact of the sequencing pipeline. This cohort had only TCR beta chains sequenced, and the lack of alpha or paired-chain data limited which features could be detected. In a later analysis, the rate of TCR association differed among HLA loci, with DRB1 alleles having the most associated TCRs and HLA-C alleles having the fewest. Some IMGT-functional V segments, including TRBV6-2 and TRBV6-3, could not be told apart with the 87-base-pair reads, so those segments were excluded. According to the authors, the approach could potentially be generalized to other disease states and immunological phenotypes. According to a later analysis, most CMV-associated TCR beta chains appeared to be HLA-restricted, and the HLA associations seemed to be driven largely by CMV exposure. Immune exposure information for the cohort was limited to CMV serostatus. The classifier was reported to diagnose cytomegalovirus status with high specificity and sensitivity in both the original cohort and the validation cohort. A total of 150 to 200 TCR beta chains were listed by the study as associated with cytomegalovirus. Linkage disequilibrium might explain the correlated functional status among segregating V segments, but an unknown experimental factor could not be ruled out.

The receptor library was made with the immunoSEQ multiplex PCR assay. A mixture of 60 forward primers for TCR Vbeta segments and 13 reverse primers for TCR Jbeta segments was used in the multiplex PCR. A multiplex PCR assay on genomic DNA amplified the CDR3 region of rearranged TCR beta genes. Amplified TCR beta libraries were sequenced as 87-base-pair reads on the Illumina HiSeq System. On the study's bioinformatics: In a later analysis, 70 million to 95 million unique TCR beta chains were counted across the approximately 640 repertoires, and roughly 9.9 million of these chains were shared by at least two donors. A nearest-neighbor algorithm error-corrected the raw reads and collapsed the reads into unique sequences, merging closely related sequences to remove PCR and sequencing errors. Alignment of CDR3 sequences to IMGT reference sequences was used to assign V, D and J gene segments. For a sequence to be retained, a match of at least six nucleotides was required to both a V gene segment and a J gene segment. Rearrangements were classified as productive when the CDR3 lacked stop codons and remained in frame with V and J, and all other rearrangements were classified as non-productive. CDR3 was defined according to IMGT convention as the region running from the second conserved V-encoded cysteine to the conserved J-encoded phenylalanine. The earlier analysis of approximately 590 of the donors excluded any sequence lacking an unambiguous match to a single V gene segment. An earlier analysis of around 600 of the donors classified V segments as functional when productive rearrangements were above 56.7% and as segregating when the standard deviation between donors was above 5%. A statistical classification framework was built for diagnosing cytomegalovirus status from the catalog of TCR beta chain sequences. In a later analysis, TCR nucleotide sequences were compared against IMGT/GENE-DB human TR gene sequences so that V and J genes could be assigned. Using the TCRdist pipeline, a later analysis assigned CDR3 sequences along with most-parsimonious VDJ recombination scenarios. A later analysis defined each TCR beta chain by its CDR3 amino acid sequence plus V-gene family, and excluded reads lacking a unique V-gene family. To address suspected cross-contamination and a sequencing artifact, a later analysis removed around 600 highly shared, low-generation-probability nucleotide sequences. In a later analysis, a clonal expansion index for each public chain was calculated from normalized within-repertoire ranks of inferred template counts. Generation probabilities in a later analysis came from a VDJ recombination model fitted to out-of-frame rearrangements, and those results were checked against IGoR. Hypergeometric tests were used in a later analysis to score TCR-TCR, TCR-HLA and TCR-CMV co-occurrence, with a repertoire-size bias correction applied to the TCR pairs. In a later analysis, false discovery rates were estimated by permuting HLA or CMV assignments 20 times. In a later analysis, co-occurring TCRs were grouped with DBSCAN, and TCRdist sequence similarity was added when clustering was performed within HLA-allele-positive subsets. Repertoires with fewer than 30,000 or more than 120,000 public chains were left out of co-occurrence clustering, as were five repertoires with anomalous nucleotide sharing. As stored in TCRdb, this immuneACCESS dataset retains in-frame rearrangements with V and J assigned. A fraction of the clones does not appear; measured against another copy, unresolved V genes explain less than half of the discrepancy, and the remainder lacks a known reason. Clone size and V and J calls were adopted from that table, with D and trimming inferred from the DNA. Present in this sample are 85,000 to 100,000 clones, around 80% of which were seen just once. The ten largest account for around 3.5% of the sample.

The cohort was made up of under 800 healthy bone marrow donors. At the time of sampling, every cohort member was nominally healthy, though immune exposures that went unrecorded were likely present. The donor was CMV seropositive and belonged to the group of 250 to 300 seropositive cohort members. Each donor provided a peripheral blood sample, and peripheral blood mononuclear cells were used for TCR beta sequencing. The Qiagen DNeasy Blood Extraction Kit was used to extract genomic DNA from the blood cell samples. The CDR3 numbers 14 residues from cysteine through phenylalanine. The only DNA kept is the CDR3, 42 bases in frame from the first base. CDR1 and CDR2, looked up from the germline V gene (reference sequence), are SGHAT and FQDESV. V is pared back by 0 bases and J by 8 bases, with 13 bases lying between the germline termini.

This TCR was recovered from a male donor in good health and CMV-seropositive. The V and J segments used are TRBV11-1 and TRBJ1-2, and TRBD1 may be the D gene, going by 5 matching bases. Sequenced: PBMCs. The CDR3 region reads CASSLASAQGGYTF. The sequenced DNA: TGTGCCAGCAGCTTAGCGTCGGCCCAGGGCGGCTACACCTTC.